This TCR beta chain is drawn from a study of PD-L1 blockade in urothelial cancer. For the study at large: Blood underwent analysis 3 weeks (second dose) and 6 weeks after treatment began. Researchers found blood samples held a median of approximately 150,000 T cells.

As to time point: peripheral blood 6 weeks after treatment start. All patients handed over anywhere from 1 to 8 samples, pretreatment and on-treatment. With V trimmed by 5 bases and J by 1 base, 6 bases remained unmatched. CDR3 length: 16 residues. From germline, CDR1 is LNHDA and CDR2 SQIVND (reference sequence). Measured with immunoSEQ multiplex PCR; TCRdb has only the in-frame clones, and not every one. In the table there are tens of thousands of clones, approximately 78% of which are singletons. This TCR derives from a man aged 65-85 years with urothelial cancer. Material: PBMCs, obtained around atezolizumab (anti-PD-L1) treatment. J is TRBJ1-1 and V is TRBV19, with 11 bases lining up with TRBD1. The DNA for the CDR3 is TGTGCCAGTAGTCTTGCCGGGACAGGGGGGAACACTGAAGCTTTCTTT. As protein: CASSLAGTGGNTEAFF.